The 32 T cell receptor beta chains below were found in one sample sequenced in a study of blood T cell repertoires in COVID-19. The repertoire was sequenced with immunoSEQ multiplex PCR; TCRdb's copy has only in-frame clones and lacks some. The sample contains 85,000 to 95,000 clones, approximately 86% of which appear only once. The specimen was peripheral blood. These receptors came from a woman of 80 years or more with acute or convalescent COVID-19.

The rearrangement links TRBV3-1 (or the pseudogene TRBV3-2) to TRBJ1-1; D gene unclear. Germline V gives CDR1 LGHDT, CDR2 YNNKEL (reference sequence). With 2 bases removed from V and 3 bases from J, the gap between germline ends came to 7 bases. The CDR3 covers 13 residues. The CDR3, as DNA: TGTGCCAGCAGCCAACAAGAGTACACTGAAGCTTTCTTT. Translated, it gives CASSQQEYTEAFF.

This clone came up once. The chain has TRBV7-6 and TRBJ1-5; maybe TRBD1 (5 bases). Germline V CDR1 and CDR2: SGHVS, FNYEAQ. This CDR3 spans 15 amino acids. V lost 1 base and J lost 7, with 14 bases in between. CDR3 amino acids: CASSLGMGGGQPQHF. In DNA, the CDR3 is TGTGCCAGCAGCTTAGGGATGGGGGGGGGACAGCCCCAGCATTTT.

The rearrangement links TRBV2 to TRBJ1-1; the match to TRBD1 covers 9 bases. This CDR3 has 14 residues. CDR1 is SNHLY, CDR2 FYNNEI, per germline. Losses at the gene ends were 6 bases for V and 4 bases for J; bases not matched to a gene: 6. The chain's CDR3 is CASRKDRGFTEAFF. The CDR3 bases are TGTGCCAGCAGGAAGGACAGGGGATTCACTGAAGCTTTCTTT.

This chain links TRBV5-8 with TRBJ1-2; a possible D gene is TRBD1 (5 bases). This CDR3 is 14 amino acids long. Trimming took 4 bases from V and 4 from J, leaving 14 bases between them. The germline V gene has CDR1 SGHTS and CDR2 YDEGEE. The CDR3 protein is CASSGKGQRYGYTF. DNA of the CDR3: TGTGCCAGCAGCGGGAAGGGGCAGCGCTATGGCTACACCTTC.

V usage is TRBV6-5 and J usage is TRBJ2-1; TRBD2 agrees at 8 bases. Germline CDR1 reads MNHEY; CDR2 reads SVGAGI. The J segment lost 2 bases and the V segment lost 6 bases, leaving 6 bases of the junction unmatched. This CDR3 contains 15 residues. CDR3 sequence reads: CASSGTRDPYNEQFF. CDR3 DNA sequence: TGTGCCAGCAGCGGGACTAGGGATCCCTACAATGAGCAGTTCTTC.

This clone has a single count. Here the CDR3 reads CASSLLASVFNEKLFF. CDR3 sequence (DNA): TGTGCCAGCTCACTCCTGGCCTCCGTTTTTAATGAAAAACTGTTTTTT. The chain recombines TRBV18 with TRBJ1-4; no firm D call. The V gene lost 4 bases and the J gene lost 4 bases, with 16 bases spanning the gap. Germline V CDR1 and CDR2: KGHSH, LQKENI. This CDR3 contains 16 residues.

The rearrangement links TRBV6-6 to TRBJ1-6, with a weak D call TRBD1 (5 bases). There are 14 residues in the CDR3. Trimming cost V 9 bases and J 5 bases, with 14 bases left between them. The V gene's germline CDR1 is MNHNY and CDR2 SVGAGI (reference sequence). The CDR3 DNA reads TGTGCCAGTGCCTTAGGGGCAAATAATTCACCCCTCCACTTT. This sequence encodes CASALGANNSPLHF.

The chain couples TRBV7-2 to TRBJ2-6; the D is unclear. CDR3 size: 16 residues. V was clipped by 1 base and J by 1 base, with 8 bases between them. Germline assignment: CDR1 SGHTA and CDR2 FQGNSA. The CDR3 bases are TGTGCCAGCAGCTTAGGCGTCGGGTCTGGGGCCAACGTCCTGACTTTC. It encodes CASSLGVGSGANVLTF.

The gene calls are TRBV5-1 and TRBJ2-2, with TRBD1 as a possible D gene (6 bases). V was cut by 5 bases and J by 3 bases, with 14 bases left in between. Germline loops: CDR1 SGHRS, CDR2 YFSETQ. CDR3 length: 15 amino acids. The CDR3 loop reads CASRHIAGDTGELFF. CDR3 DNA sequence: TGCGCCAGCAGACACATTGCAGGGGACACCGGGGAGCTGTTTTTT.

A few counts support this clone. V is TRBV19 and J is TRBJ2-3; TRBD2 aligns across 11 bases. CDR3 length: 14 amino acids. Germline CDR1 reads LNHDA; CDR2 reads SQIVND (reference sequence). J gave up 5 bases and V 3 bases, and 1 base lay outside the gene matches. The CDR3 bases are TGTGCCAGTAGTATGACTAGCGGGGTAGATACGCAGTATTTT. Translating gives CASSMTSGVDTQYF.

This rearrangement joins TRBV7-2 to TRBJ2-1; D unclear. This CDR3 has 14 amino acids. The V gene lost 1 base and the J gene lost 4 bases, with 8 bases spanning the gap. Germline V gene sequence: CDR1 SGHTA, CDR2 FQGNSA. The CDR3 sequence: CASSLDAHYNEQFF. The CDR3 DNA is TGTGCCAGCAGCTTAGATGCACATTACAATGAGCAGTTCTTC.

The chain combines TRBV28 with TRBJ1-2; no clear D. Germline CDR1 MDHEN, CDR2 SYDVKM. CDR3 length: 13 residues. The germline V and J ends were trimmed by 5 bases and 2 bases, with 9 bases remaining between them. In nucleotides, the CDR3 is TGTGCCAGCAGTCCAGGATCCAACTATGGCTACACCTTC. As protein: CASSPGSNYGYTF.

With regard to this clone: Germline and junction disagree at one end, which may indicate a read error. The genes are TRBV10-2 and TRBJ2-4; D is possibly TRBD1 (6 bases). CDR3 size: 14 residues. Germline CDR1 reads WSHSY; CDR2 reads SAAADI. CDR3 DNA sequence: TGCGCCAGCAGAGACAGGAAAGAGGTTAACATTCAGTACTTT. This codes for CASRDRKEVNIQYF.

The chain has TRBV9 and TRBJ2-7; possibly TRBD1 for D (5 bases). CDR3 length equals 13 residues. Germline lookup yields CDR1 SGDLS and CDR2 YYNGEE. Trimming left V 0 bases short and J 7 bases short, with 11 bases between. The CDR3 nucleotides are TGTGCCAGCAGCGTAGCAACATACAGGGAGCAGTACTTC. Translated: CASSVATYREQYF.

The gene calls are TRBV6-4 and TRBJ2-3, with D possibly matching TRBD1 (5 bases). Germline CDR1 MRHNA, CDR2 SNTAGT. The ends were cut back, 3 bases at V and 1 base at J, with 8 bases in the middle. CDR3 length equals 14 residues. As DNA, the CDR3 is TGTGCCAGCAGTGATCAGGGCGGCACAGATACGCAGTATTTT. Residues: CASSDQGGTDTQYF.

CDR3: CASSQEGRGSRTNEKLFF. In DNA, the CDR3 is TGCGCCAGCAGCCAAGAAGGCAGGGGATCGAGGACTAATGAAAAACTGTTTTTT. The chain couples TRBV4-1 to TRBJ1-4, with D tentatively TRBD1 (6 bases). CDR1 and CDR2 (germline): MGHRA, YSYEKL. The CDR3 loop spans 18 amino acids. Trimming pared 0 bases from V and 2 bases from J, leaving 16 bases between.

The gene calls are TRBV7-9 and TRBJ1-1; TRBD1 matches at 7 bases. The CDR3 is 13 residues long. J gave up 4 bases and V 2 bases, and 1 base lay outside the gene matches. CDR1 is SEHNR and CDR2 is FQNEAQ in the germline V gene (reference sequence). The CDR3 DNA sequence: TGTGCCAGCAGCTTACAGGGGGGCACTGAAGCTTTCTTT. Amino acids: CASSLQGGTEAFF.

This clone has just one count. This chain connects TRBV5-6 to TRBJ2-7; 7 nucleotides agree with TRBD1. Per germline, CDR1 SGHDT and CDR2 YYEEEE. The junction had 3 bases not matched to a gene; V was cut back by 0 bases and J by 0 bases. The CDR3 contains 15 residues. In DNA, the CDR3 is TGTGCCAGCAGCTTGGCCGGGACAGCCTCCTACGAGCAGTACTTC. It codes for CASSLAGTASYEQYF.

This clone is medium-sized (0.01 to 0.1%) in the sample. The gene calls are TRBV7-6 and TRBJ1-1; 10 positions agree with TRBD1. In germline, CDR1 is SGHVS, CDR2 FNYEAQ. The CDR3 runs 15 residues. The junction had 9 bases not matched to a gene; V was cut back by 5 bases and J by 6 bases. Here the CDR3 DNA reads TGTGCCAGCAGCCCTGGGACAGGGGAACGGGCTGAAGCTTTCTTT. This gives the protein CASSPGTGERAEAFF.

The chain combines TRBV18 with TRBJ1-6; 11 bases map to TRBD1. With V trimmed by 3 bases and J by 4 bases, 8 bases remained unmatched. Germline V CDR1 and CDR2: KGHSH, LQKENI. The CDR3 sequence is 18 residues long. CDR3 bases: TGTGCCAGCTCACCCCGGGACAGGGGGACGATTTATAATTCACCCCTCCACTTT. It translates to CASSPRDRGTIYNSPLHF.

The DNA of the CDR3 is TGTGCCAGCAGTTCGCGACAGGGAACCTACAATGAGCAGTTCTTC. Amino acids: CASSSRQGTYNEQFF. The chain recombines TRBV27 with TRBJ2-1, with 7 bases fitting TRBD1. The CDR3 has 15 amino acids. CDR1 and CDR2 (germline): MNHEY, SMNVEV (reference sequence). Unmatched junction bases numbered 5, after V lost 4 bases and J lost 2 bases.

V is TRBV2 and J is TRBJ2-2, with D maybe TRBD1 (6 bases). V gave up 2 bases and J gave up 0 bases, with 10 bases separating them. Germline CDR1 and CDR2: SNHLY and FYNNEI. This CDR3 has 16 residues. The CDR3 loop is CASSERDTTNTGELFF. The CDR3 DNA reads TGTGCCAGCAGTGAAAGGGACACAACGAACACCGGGGAGCTGTTTTTT.

This chain uses TRBV2 with TRBJ2-7; D is undetermined. Germline CDR1 reads SNHLY; CDR2 reads FYNNEI. This CDR3 spans 12 amino acids. V was trimmed by 4 bases and J by 4 bases, leaving 8 bases between them. CDR3 region: CASSGGEYEQYF. For the CDR3, the DNA is TGTGCCAGCAGTGGAGGCGAATACGAGCAGTACTTC.

J is TRBJ2-7 and V is TRBV19; the D is unclear. The CDR3 is 15 residues long. Germline V gene lookup returns CDR1 LNHDA and CDR2 SQIVND (reference sequence). Trimming pared 1 base from V and 2 bases from J, leaving 12 bases between. The CDR3 region has the DNA TGTGCCAGTAGTATAGCCTACGACACCACCTACGAGCAGTACTTC. It yields the protein CASSIAYDTTYEQYF.

The chain carries TRBV24-1 and TRBJ2-5; 11 positions agree with TRBD1. This CDR3 is 16 amino acids long. Trimming at V came to 4 bases and at J to 6 bases, leaving 9 bases not matched to a gene. Germline-derived CDR1 and CDR2 are KGHDR and SFDVKD. CDR3 DNA: TGTGCCACCAGTGACTCAAGGGACAGGGGGATGAAGACCCAGTACTTC. As protein: CATSDSRDRGMKTQYF.

The chain links TRBV28 to TRBJ2-7, with 9 bases that match TRBD1. This CDR3 has 15 residues. Losses at the gene ends were 5 bases for V and 5 bases for J; bases not matched to a gene: 10. Germline CDR1 and CDR2: MDHEN and SYDVKM. CDR3 sequence reads: CASSAAGQGFHEQYF. The DNA of the CDR3 is TGTGCCAGCAGTGCCGCGGGACAGGGTTTCCACGAGCAGTACTTC.

The chain combines TRBV23-1 with TRBJ2-1, with D perhaps matching TRBD2 (6 bases). TRBV23-1 is classed as an ORF, of uncertain function. The V end lost 3 bases, the J end lost 2 bases, and 8 bases lay between the germline ends. The CDR3 has 14 residues. The CDR3 spells CASSQSGAYNEQFF. The DNA for the CDR3 is TGCGCCAGCAGTCAGTCGGGGGCCTACAATGAGCAGTTCTTC.

V usage is TRBV18 and J usage is TRBJ1-5, with D unclear. Germline V gene lookup returns CDR1 KGHSH and CDR2 LQKENI. The ends were cut back, 6 bases at V and 5 bases at J, with 17 bases in the middle. This CDR3 comprises 15 residues. The CDR3 sequence: CASSPGLAGDQPQHF. In DNA, the CDR3 is TGTGCCAGCTCCCCGGGTTTGGCTGGTGATCAGCCCCAGCATTTT.

The rearrangement links TRBV13 to TRBJ2-6; no clear D gene. From germline, CDR1 is PRHDT and CDR2 FYEKMQ (reference sequence). V was cut by 6 bases and J by 1 base, with 13 bases left in between. CDR3 length: 16 residues. This CDR3 is CASSFRVPSGANVLTF. The CDR3 DNA sequence: TGTGCCAGCAGTTTCCGGGTCCCATCTGGGGCCAACGTCCTGACTTTC.

This clone was seen only once. The chain has TRBV24-1 and TRBJ2-2; 7 nucleotides agree with TRBD2. Germline loops: CDR1 KGHDR, CDR2 SFDVKD. The CDR3 sequence is 15 residues long. Trimming at V came to 4 bases and at J to 6 bases, leaving 7 bases not matched to a gene. The CDR3 DNA follows: TGTGCCACCAGTGAACCAAACCGGGAGGCCGGGGAGCTGTTTTTT. Protein sequence: CATSEPNREAGELFF.

The chain uses TRBV5-4 and TRBJ1-4, with a possible D match to TRBD1 (5 bases). In germline, CDR1 is SGHNT, CDR2 YYREEE (reference sequence). CDR3 length: 16 residues. V dropped 2 bases and J dropped 0 bases, with 11 bases sitting between them. The CDR3 loop reads CASSFGGIATNEKLFF. CDR3 nucleotide sequence: TGTGCCAGCAGCTTTGGGGGGATTGCAACTAATGAAAAACTGTTTTTT.

The J gene is TRBJ1-2, the V gene TRBV3-1 (or the pseudogene TRBV3-2); tentatively, D is TRBD1 (5 bases). Germline CDR1 reads LGHDT; CDR2 reads YNNKEL (reference sequence). CDR3 length equals 13 residues. V lost 4 bases and J 8 bases, leaving 14 bases between the germline ends. The CDR3 sequence is CASSPYPGDGYTF. CDR3 nucleotide sequence: TGTGCCAGCAGCCCCTACCCGGGGGACGGCTACACCTTC.